Here is one T cell receptor (beta chain) with its context. The antigen remains undetermined. The source of the sample is a study of cytomegalovirus exposure and HLA in healthy donors. PCR was performed using 60 Vbeta and 13 Jbeta primers. Profiled with immunoSEQ multiplex PCR; TCRdb holds only in-frame clones, not every one. This sample has 150,000 to 200,000 clones, with roughly 85% found just once. The donors comprised healthy bone marrow donors. Germline V gene data show CDR1 as SNHLY and CDR2 as FYNNEI. V lost 4 bases to trimming and J lost 11 bases; unmatched junction nucleotides: 5. The CDR3 runs 12 residues. Study-wide findings and caveats: It was reported in a later analysis that an Asian-associated ancestry cluster showed fewer N-insertions than the 666-donor mean.

Sequencing input: PBMCs. This TCR came from a man in his forties or fifties in good health and CMV-seropositive. The chain uses TRBV2 and TRBJ2-4; the match to TRBD1 covers 7 bases. The CDR3 reads CASSVGTAFQYF. The CDR3 DNA sequence: TGTGCCAGCAGTGTCGGGACAGCTTTTCAGTACTTC. The complete variable domain, with remaining parts taken from reference TRBV2 and TRBJ2-4, reads EPEVTQTPSHQVTQMGQEVILRCVPISNHLYFYWYRQILGQKVEFLVSFYNNEISEKSEIFDDQFSVERPDGSNFTLKIRSTKLEDSAMYFCASSVGTAFQYFGAGTRLSVL.